This T cell receptor (beta chain) was documented in a study of blood T cell repertoires in COVID-19. CDR1 and CDR2 from the germline V gene are LGHDT and YNNKEL (reference sequence). Deletions cut 1 base from V and 7 bases from J, with 13 bases between. The length of the CDR3 is 14 residues. This table comes from immunoSEQ multiplex PCR, and its TCRdb copy is limited to in-frame clones, with some not included. The sample has fewer than 500,000 clones, around 90% seen once. The sample comprised PBMCs or T cells enriched from blood (not recorded which). The origin of this receptor is a woman aged 18-29 years with acute COVID-19. The gene calls are TRBV3-1 (or the pseudogene TRBV3-2) and TRBJ2-5, with a tentative D call TRBD2 (6 bases). The CDR3 is CASSQVKAGGTQYF. The CDR3 nucleotides read TGTGCCAGCAGCCAAGTGAAGGCCGGGGGGACCCAGTACTTC.